One sample yielded the 4 T cell receptor beta chains listed below, sequenced in a study of siplizumab effects on memory and regulatory T cells. The assay was immunoSEQ multiplex PCR, and TCRdb's table has in-frame clones only and misses some. The table lists about 100,000 clones, 85% to 95% of them singletons, with around 1.4% in the top ten. The specimen was non-Treg CD4+ T cells sorted from blood. The receptors originated from a human donor in good health.

In DNA, the CDR3 is TGTGCCAGTCTGGGGAACACTGAAGCTTTCTTT. It codes for CASLGNTEAFF. The chain is built from TRBV27 and TRBJ1-1; no firm D call. V dropped 9 bases and J dropped 1 base, with 6 bases sitting between them. Germline loops: CDR1 MNHEY, CDR2 SMNVEV (reference sequence). The CDR3 is made up of 11 amino acids.

The chain carries TRBV28 and TRBJ1-4; no clear D gene. The length of the CDR3 is 14 residues. Germline values: CDR1 MDHEN, CDR2 SYDVKM. V lost 5 bases and J lost 0, with 7 bases in between. CDR3 sequence: CASSAPSTNEKLFF. The CDR3 DNA reads TGTGCCAGCAGTGCTCCATCAACTAATGAAAAACTGTTTTTT.

The chain is built from TRBV6-1 and TRBJ1-2, with TRBD1 matching over 9 bases. CDR1 and CDR2 from the germline V gene are MNHNS and SASEGT. Trimming removed 5 bases from V and 2 bases from J; junction bases left unmatched: 6. The CDR3 sequence is 15 residues long. This chain's CDR3 is CASSWGTGGNYGYTF. The CDR3, as DNA: TGTGCCAGCAGTTGGGGAACAGGGGGCAACTATGGCTACACCTTC.

The genes are TRBV7-8 and TRBJ1-1, with TRBD1 matching 9 bases. Trimming removed 2 bases from V and 1 base from J; junction bases left unmatched: 17. Germline CDR1 and CDR2: SGHVS and FQNEAQ. This CDR3 is built from 20 residues. The CDR3 nucleotides are TGTGCCAGCAGCTTACAACCCCAACGGGGACAGGGATTGGGGAACACTGAAGCTTTCTTT. Translation gives CASSLQPQRGQGLGNTEAFF. The entire variable domain, with the rest obtained from reference TRBV7-8 and TRBJ1-1, is as follows: GAGVSQSPRYKVAKRGQDVALRCDPISGHVSLFWYQQALGQGPEFLTYFQNEAQLDKSGLPSDRFFAERPEGSVSTLKIQRTQQEDSAVYLCASSLQPQRGQGLGNTEAFFGQGTRLTVV.